The 20 T cell receptor beta chains below come from one sample, sequenced in a study of cytomegalovirus exposure and HLA in healthy donors. The assay was immunoSEQ multiplex PCR, and TCRdb's table has in-frame clones only and misses some. Altogether more than 95,000 clones are present, around 86% being singletons, with the ten largest covering over 4%. The sequencing input was PBMCs. The source is a man in his late teens or twenties in good health and CMV-seronegative.

In DNA form, the CDR3 reads TGCGCCAGCAGTCCGCTGGGGACTAGCGGGAGGGCCGCTGAGCAGTACTTC. Encoded protein: CASSPLGTSGRAAEQYF. The chain combines TRBV5-1 with TRBJ2-7; TRBD2 agrees at 16 bases. The CDR3 has 17 amino acids. Trimming at V came to 5 bases and at J to 7 bases, leaving 12 bases not matched to a gene. CDR1 and CDR2 (germline): SGHRS, YFSETQ.

V usage is TRBV6-5 and J usage is TRBJ1-2; TRBD1 might be the D (6 bases). This CDR3 spans 15 amino acids. The V gene's germline CDR1 is MNHEY and CDR2 SVGAGI. V was pared by 0 bases and J by 2 bases, with 10 bases between. CDR3 in amino acids: CASSYSAGANYGYTF. The CDR3 coding sequence is TGTGCCAGCAGTTACTCGGCAGGGGCGAACTATGGCTACACCTTC.

The chain is built from TRBV7-6 and TRBJ2-7, with D unresolved. The V end lost 1 base, the J end lost 1 base, and 8 bases lay between the germline ends. The germline gives CDR1 SGHVS, CDR2 FNYEAQ. The CDR3 length is 14 residues. CDR3 sequence (DNA): TGTGCCAGCAGCTTAGTCCCCGGTTCCTACGAGCAGTACTTC. Its translation: CASSLVPGSYEQYF.

The chain carries TRBV5-1 and TRBJ2-7; a weak D match, TRBD2 (5 bases). Germline CDR1 SGHRS, CDR2 YFSETQ. Deletions cut 1 base from V and 2 bases from J, with 10 bases between. CDR3 length: 14 residues. The DNA for the CDR3 is TGCGCCAGCAGCTTGAGGTGGCGGGCCTACGAGCAGTACTTC. Translated: CASSLRWRAYEQYF.

Concerning this clone itself: A junction end diverges from the germline sequence, so it may reflect a read error. The chain couples TRBV18 to TRBJ2-2; D might be TRBD1 (5 bases). This CDR3 contains 15 residues. CDR1 is KGHSH and CDR2 is LQKENI in the germline V gene. This CDR3 is CASSLEQANTGELFF. The CDR3, as DNA: TGTGCTAGCTCACTCGAACAGGCGAACACCGGGGAGCTGTTTTTT.

The chain has TRBV7-9 and TRBJ1-1, with TRBD1 matching 8 bases. The V and J ends lost 0 bases and 5 bases, in that order; junction bases with no gene match: 8. The V gene's germline CDR1 is SEHNR and CDR2 FQNEAQ (reference sequence). This CDR3 spans 16 amino acids. The CDR3 nucleotides are TGTGCCAGCAGCTTAGCGATCCAGGGGGCGCGGACTGAAGCTTTCTTT. It yields the protein CASSLAIQGARTEAFF.

The V call is TRBV7-9, the J call TRBJ1-2; 7 nucleotides match TRBD1. Trimming at V came to 4 bases and at J to 5 bases, leaving 7 bases not matched to a gene. The CDR3 totals 14 residues. CDR1 SEHNR and CDR2 FQNEAQ come from the germline V gene (reference sequence). CDR3 residues: CASSSSGTDYGYTF. Here the CDR3 DNA reads TGTGCCAGCAGCTCCTCCGGGACAGATTATGGCTACACCTTC. The full variable domain, its missing parts supplied by reference TRBV7-9 and TRBJ1-2, is DTGVSQNPRHKITKRGQNVTFRCDPISEHNRLYWYRQTLGQGPEFLTYFQNEAQLEKSRLLSDRFSAERPKGSFSTLEIQRTEQGDSAMYLCASSSSGTDYGYTFGSGTRLTVV.

This chain uses TRBV12-5 with TRBJ2-2; possible D gene TRBD1, 6 bases. Germline V gene sequence: CDR1 LGHNT, CDR2 FRNRAP. Between the trimmed V and J ends, which lost 5 bases and 5 bases, there was a span of 15 bases. The CDR3 totals 15 residues. As DNA, the CDR3 is TGTGCTAGTGGTATAATCAGGGGTTGGACCGGGGAGCTGTTTTTT. Protein sequence: CASGIIRGWTGELFF. Full variable domain (rest looked up from reference TRBV12-5 and TRBJ2-2): DARVTQTPRHKVTEMGQEVTMRCQPILGHNTVFWYRQTMMQGLELLAYFRNRAPLDDSGMPKDRFSAEMPDATLATLKIQPSEPRDSAVYFCASGIIRGWTGELFFGEGSRLTVL.

For the CDR3, the DNA is TGTGCCAGTAGTCTGTCCAATCAGCCCCAGCATTTT. This codes for CASSLSNQPQHF. The chain employs TRBV19 and TRBJ1-5; D not resolved. The CDR3 covers 12 residues. The V end lost 5 bases, the J end lost 3 bases, and 5 bases lay between the germline ends. Germline CDR1 LNHDA, CDR2 SQIVND (reference sequence).

The rearrangement links TRBV2 to TRBJ2-6; a weak D match, TRBD2 (6 bases). This CDR3 has 19 amino acids. Germline CDR1 and CDR2: SNHLY and FYNNEI. Trimming took 4 bases from V and 0 from J, leaving 19 bases between them. The CDR3 DNA sequence: TGTGCCAGCAGTGCGGGGGTGGGTGGCGGAAGCTCTGGGGCCAACGTCCTGACTTTC. It codes for CASSAGVGGGSSGANVLTF.

V gene TRBV9 combines with J gene TRBJ1-2; D might be TRBD1 (5 bases). Trimming removed 5 bases at V and 8 bases at J, with 22 bases between. Germline V CDR1 and CDR2: SGDLS, YYNGEE. The CDR3 runs to 15 residues. CDR3 amino acids: CASSDPLLGGTGYTF. The DNA for the CDR3 is TGTGCCAGCAGTGATCCTCTCCTGGGGGGAACGGGCTACACCTTC.

CDR3 loop: CASSLGGTENNGYTF. Here the CDR3 DNA reads TGCGCCAGCAGCTTGGGGGGGACAGAGAACAATGGCTACACCTTC. The J gene is TRBJ1-2, the V gene TRBV5-1; 7 bases are a match to TRBD1. Unmatched junction bases numbered 8, after V lost 0 bases and J lost 6 bases. The germline CDR1 and CDR2 sequences are SGHRS and YFSETQ. The CDR3 consists of 15 residues.

The chain joins TRBV30 to TRBJ2-3; D is uncertain. The CDR3 is 11 residues long. V was shortened by 3 bases and J by 10 bases, with 11 bases between the two germline ends. Germline V gene data show CDR1 as GTSNPN and CDR2 as SVGIG (reference sequence). CDR3 protein: CAWSEVDAQYF. Written as DNA, the CDR3 is TGTGCCTGGAGCGAGGTGGATGCGCAGTATTTT.

This clone occurred once. V gene TRBV28 combines with J gene TRBJ2-7; D is unresolved. There are 14 residues in the CDR3. Germline V gene data show CDR1 as MDHEN and CDR2 as SYDVKM. The V and J ends lost 2 bases and 2 bases respectively, with 10 bases between them. DNA for the CDR3: TGTGCCAGCAGTTTACTGGGCGCAACCTACGAGCAGTACTTC. Protein: CASSLLGATYEQYF.

V gene TRBV19 combines with J gene TRBJ2-1; TRBD2 matches 11 bases. The CDR3 runs to 15 residues. V was clipped by 4 bases and J by 12 bases; unmatched bases: 11. The germline V gene encodes CDR1 LNHDA and CDR2 SQIVND (reference sequence). The CDR3 loop reads CASSKIAGGPGGQFF. Here the CDR3 DNA reads TGTGCCAGTAGTAAGATAGCGGGAGGGCCGGGGGGGCAGTTCTTC.

This chain links TRBV5-1 with TRBJ2-7, with 10 bases identical to TRBD2. The J segment lost 7 bases and the V segment lost 0 bases, leaving 7 bases of the junction unmatched. CDR3 size: 15 residues. Germline loops: CDR1 SGHRS, CDR2 YFSETQ. Here the CDR3 reads CASSLDAAGGLEQYF. The DNA of the CDR3 is TGCGCCAGCAGCTTGGATGCAGCGGGAGGGTTGGAGCAGTACTTC.

The rearrangement links TRBV19 to TRBJ2-2; D is perhaps TRBD1 (6 bases). Trimming removed 2 bases from V and 0 bases from J, with 10 bases in between. Per the germline V gene, CDR1 is LNHDA and CDR2 is SQIVND (reference sequence). This CDR3 spans 16 amino acids. CDR3 sequence (DNA): TGTGCCAGTAGTATACAGGGGAATTCGAACACCGGGGAGCTGTTTTTT. This codes for CASSIQGNSNTGELFF.

The chain joins TRBV7-9 to TRBJ2-1; the match to TRBD1 covers 12 bases. Germline assignment: CDR1 SEHNR and CDR2 FQNEAQ (reference sequence). This CDR3 is 15 amino acids long. V lost 5 bases to trimming and J lost 6 bases; unmatched junction nucleotides: 5. The CDR3 nucleotides are TGTGCCAGCAGCCGAGGGACAGGGGGCATCAATGAGCAGTTCTTC. It yields the protein CASSRGTGGINEQFF.

The chain links TRBV29-1 to TRBJ2-1, with TRBD1 matching 8 bases. Trimming removed 6 bases from V and 6 bases from J; junction bases left unmatched: 7. From germline, CDR1 is SQVTM and CDR2 ANQGSEA. The CDR3 totals 13 residues. The CDR3 protein is CSVTGQGANEQFF. The CDR3 DNA reads TGCAGCGTGACCGGACAGGGAGCCAATGAGCAGTTCTTC.

V usage is TRBV29-1 and J usage is TRBJ1-2; TRBD1 aligns across 9 bases. Per the germline V gene, CDR1 is SQVTM and CDR2 is ANQGSEA. Losses at the gene ends were 6 bases for V and 6 bases for J; bases not matched to a gene: 17. The CDR3 is made up of 16 amino acids. The CDR3 DNA sequence: TGCAGCGTGGGGATGGGGACAGGGCTTCCTATCGATGGCTACACCTTC. Residues: CSVGMGTGLPIDGYTF.